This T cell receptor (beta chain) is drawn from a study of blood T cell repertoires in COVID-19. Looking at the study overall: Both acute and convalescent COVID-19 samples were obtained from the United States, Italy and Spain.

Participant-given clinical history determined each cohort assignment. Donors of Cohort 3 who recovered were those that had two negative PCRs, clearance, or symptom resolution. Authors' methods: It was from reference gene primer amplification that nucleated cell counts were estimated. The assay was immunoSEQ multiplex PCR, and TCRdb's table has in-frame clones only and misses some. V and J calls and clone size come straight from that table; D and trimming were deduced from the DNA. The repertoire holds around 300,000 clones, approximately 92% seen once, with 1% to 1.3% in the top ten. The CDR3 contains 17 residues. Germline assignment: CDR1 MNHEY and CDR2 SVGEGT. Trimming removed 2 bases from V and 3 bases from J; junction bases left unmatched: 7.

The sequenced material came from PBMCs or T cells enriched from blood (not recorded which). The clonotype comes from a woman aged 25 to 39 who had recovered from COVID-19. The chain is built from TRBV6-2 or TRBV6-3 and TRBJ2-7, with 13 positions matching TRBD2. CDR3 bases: TGTGCCAGCAGTTACGCGAGGACTAGCGGGAGATTCTACGAGCAGTACTTC. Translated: CASSYARTSGRFYEQYF.